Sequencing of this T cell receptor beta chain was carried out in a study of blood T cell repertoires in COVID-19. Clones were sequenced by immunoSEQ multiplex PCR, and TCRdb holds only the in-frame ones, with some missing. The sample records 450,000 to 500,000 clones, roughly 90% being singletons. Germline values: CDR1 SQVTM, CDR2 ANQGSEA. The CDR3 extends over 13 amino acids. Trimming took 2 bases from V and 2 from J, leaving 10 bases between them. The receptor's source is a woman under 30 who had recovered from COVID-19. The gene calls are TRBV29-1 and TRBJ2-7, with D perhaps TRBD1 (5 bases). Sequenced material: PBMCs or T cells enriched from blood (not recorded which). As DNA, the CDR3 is TGCAGCGTTGAAATAGGGGCACCCTACGAGCAGTACTTC. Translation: CSVEIGAPYEQYF.